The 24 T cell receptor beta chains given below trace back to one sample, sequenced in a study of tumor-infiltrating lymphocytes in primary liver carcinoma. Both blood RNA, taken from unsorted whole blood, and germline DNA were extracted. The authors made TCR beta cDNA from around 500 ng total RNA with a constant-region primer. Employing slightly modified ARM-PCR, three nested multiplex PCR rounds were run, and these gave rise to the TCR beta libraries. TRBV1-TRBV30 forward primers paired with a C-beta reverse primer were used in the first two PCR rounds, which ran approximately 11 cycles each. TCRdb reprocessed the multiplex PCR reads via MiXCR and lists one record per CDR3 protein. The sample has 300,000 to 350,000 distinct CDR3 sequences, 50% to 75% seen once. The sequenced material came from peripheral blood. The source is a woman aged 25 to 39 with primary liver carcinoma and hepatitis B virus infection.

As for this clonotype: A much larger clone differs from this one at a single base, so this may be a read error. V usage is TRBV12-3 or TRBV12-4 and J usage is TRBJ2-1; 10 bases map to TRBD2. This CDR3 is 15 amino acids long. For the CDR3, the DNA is TGTACCAGCAGTTTTTGGCTAGCGGGAGCCCATGAGCAGTTCTTC. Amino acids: CTSSFWLAGAHEQFF.

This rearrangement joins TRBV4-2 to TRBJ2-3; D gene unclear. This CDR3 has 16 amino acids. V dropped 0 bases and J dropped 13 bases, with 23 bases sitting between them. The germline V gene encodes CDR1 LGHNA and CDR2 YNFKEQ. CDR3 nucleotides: TGTGCCAGCAGCCAAGATAGTGATTACAGCTGGCAGCTCAAGTATTTT. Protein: CASSQDSDYSWQLKYF.

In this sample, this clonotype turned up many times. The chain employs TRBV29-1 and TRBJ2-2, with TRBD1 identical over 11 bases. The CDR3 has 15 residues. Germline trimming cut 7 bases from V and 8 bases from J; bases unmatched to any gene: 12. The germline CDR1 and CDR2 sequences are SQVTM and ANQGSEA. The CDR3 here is CSGMSGTGGRGELFF. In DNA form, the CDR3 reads TGCAGCGGCATGTCCGGGACAGGGGGTCGTGGGGAGCTGTTTTTT.

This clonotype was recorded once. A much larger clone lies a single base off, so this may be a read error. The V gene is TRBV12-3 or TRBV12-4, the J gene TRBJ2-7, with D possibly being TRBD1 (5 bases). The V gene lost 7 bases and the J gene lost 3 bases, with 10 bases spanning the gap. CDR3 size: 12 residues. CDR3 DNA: TGTGCCAGCAACCAGGGAAGCTACGAGCAGTACTTC. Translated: CASNQGSYEQYF.

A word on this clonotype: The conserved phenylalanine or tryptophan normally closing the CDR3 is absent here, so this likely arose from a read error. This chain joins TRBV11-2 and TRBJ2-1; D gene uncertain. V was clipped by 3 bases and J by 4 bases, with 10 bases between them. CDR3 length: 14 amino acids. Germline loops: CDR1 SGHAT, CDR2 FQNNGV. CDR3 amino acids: CASSFPSNYNEQFL. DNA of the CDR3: TGTGCCAGCAGCTTTCCATCCAATTACAATGAGCAGTTCCTC.

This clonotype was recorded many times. The CDR3 here is CSVDGRASDTQYF. The CDR3 DNA reads as TGCAGCGTTGACGGGAGGGCCTCAGATACGCAGTATTTT. This chain joins TRBV29-1 and TRBJ2-3; 8 bases fit TRBD2. With V trimmed by 3 bases and J by 4 bases, 3 bases remained unmatched. Germline loops: CDR1 SQVTM, CDR2 ANQGSEA. The length of the CDR3 is 13 residues.

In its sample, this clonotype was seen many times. The CDR3 region has the DNA TGCGCCAGCAGCCAGACCCTGGGGGGTTTGGATGGTGGAACTAAAGGCTACACCTTC. It translates to CASSQTLGGLDGGTKGYTF. The chain recombines TRBV4-3 with TRBJ1-2, with a tentative D call TRBD1 (5 bases). The CDR3 sequence is 19 residues long. Per the germline V gene, CDR1 is LGHNA and CDR2 is YSLEER. Deletions cut 3 bases from V and 8 bases from J, with 31 bases between.

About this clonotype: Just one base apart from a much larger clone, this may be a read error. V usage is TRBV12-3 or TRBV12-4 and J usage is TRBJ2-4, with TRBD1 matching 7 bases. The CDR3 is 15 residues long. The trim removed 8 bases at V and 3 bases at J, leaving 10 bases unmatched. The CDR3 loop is CASGPGQANKNIQYF. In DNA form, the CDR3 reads TGTGCCAGCGGTCCCGGACAGGCTAACAAAAACATTCAGTACTTC.

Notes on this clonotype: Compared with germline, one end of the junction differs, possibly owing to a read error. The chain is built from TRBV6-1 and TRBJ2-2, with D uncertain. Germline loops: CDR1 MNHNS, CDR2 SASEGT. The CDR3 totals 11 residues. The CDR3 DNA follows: TGTGGCAGCAGTGCCATCGGGGAGCTGTTTTTT. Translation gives CGSSAIGELFF.

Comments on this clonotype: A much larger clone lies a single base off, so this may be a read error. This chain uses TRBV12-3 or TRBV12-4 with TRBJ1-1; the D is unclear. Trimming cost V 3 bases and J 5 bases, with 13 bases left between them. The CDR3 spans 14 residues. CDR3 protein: CASSFQTRETEAFF. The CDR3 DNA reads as TGTGCCAGCAGTTTCCAGACAAGGGAGACTGAAGCTTTCTTT.

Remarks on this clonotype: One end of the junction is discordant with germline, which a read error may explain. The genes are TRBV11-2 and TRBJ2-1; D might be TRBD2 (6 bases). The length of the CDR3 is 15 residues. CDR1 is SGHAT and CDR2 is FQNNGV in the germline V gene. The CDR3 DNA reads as TGTGCAAGCAGCCAGAGACTAGAATTCTACAATGAGCAGCTCTTT. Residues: CASSQRLEFYNEQLF.

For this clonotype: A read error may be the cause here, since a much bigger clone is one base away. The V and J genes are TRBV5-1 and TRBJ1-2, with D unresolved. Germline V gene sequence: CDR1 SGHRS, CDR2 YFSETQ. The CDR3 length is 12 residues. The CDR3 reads CASSRTADGCTF. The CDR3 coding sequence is TGCGCCAGCAGCCGGACGGCAGATGGCTGCACCTTC.

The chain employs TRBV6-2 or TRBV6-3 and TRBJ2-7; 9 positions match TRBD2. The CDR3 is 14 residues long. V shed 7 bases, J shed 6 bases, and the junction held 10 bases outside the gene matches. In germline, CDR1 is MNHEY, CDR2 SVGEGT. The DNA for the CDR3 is TGTGCCAGCAACCATGCGGGAGGGCCGTTCGAGCAGTACTTC. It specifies CASNHAGGPFEQYF.

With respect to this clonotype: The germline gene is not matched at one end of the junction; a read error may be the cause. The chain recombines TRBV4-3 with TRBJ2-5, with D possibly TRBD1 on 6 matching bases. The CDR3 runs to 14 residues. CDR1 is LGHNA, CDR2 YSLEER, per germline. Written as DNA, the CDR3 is TGTGCCAGCAGCCAAGGACAGTTCCGAGAGACCCAGTACTTC. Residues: CASSQGQFRETQYF.

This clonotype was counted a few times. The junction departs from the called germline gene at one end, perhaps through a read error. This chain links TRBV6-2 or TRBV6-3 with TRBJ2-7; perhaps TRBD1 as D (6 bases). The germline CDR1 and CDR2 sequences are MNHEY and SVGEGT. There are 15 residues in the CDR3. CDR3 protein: CASSHSGASTYEQYF. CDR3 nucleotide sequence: TGTGCCAGCAGTCACTCAGGGGCTTCTACCTACGAACAGTACTTC.

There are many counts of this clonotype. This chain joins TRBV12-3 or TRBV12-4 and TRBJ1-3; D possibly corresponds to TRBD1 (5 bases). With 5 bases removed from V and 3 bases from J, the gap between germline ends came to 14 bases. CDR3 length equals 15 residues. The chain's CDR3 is CASSAWGGRGNTIYF. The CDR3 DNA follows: TGTGCCAGCAGTGCCTGGGGGGGACGTGGAAACACCATATATTTT.

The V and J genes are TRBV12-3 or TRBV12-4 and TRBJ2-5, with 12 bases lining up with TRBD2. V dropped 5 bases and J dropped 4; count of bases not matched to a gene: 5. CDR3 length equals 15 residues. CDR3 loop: CASSSLGLAGETQYF. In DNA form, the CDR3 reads TGTGCCAGCAGTAGCTTGGGACTAGCGGGAGAGACCCAGTACTTC.

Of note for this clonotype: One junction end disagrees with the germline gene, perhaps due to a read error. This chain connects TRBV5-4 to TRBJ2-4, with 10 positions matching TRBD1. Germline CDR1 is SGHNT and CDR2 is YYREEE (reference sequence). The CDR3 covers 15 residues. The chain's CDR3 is CTSSGDRGVKNIQYF. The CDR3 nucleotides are TGTACCAGCAGCGGGGACAGGGGTGTCAAAAACATTCAATACTTC.

The CDR3, as DNA: TGCAGCGTTGCCTTGTACACCCGTGAGCTGTTTTTT. It yields the protein CSVALYTRELFF. The V call is TRBV29-1, the J call TRBJ2-2; D not certain. In germline, CDR1 is SQVTM, CDR2 ANQGSEA. Trimming left V 4 bases short and J 11 bases short, with 14 bases between. The CDR3 has 12 residues.

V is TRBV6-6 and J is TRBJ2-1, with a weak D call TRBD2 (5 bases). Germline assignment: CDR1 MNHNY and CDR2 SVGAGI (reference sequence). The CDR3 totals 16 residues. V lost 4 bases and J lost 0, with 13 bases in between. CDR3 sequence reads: CASSSHTGSSYNEQFF. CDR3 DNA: TGTGCCAGCAGTTCACACACTGGGAGCTCCTACAATGAGCAGTTCTTC.

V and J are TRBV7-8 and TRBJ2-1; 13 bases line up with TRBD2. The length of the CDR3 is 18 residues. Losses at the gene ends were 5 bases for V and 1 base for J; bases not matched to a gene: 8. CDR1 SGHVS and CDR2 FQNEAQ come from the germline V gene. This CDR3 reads CASSTGLAGVVSYNEQFF. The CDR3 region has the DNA TGTGCCAGCAGCACTGGACTAGCGGGAGTTGTGTCCTACAATGAGCAGTTCTTC.

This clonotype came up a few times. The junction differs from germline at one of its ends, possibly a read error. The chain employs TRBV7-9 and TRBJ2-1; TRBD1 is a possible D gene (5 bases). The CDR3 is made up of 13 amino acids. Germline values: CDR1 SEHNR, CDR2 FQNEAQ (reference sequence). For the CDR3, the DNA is TGTGCCAGCAGCTCCTTGACAGCAAATGAGCAGTTTTTC. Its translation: CASSSLTANEQFF.

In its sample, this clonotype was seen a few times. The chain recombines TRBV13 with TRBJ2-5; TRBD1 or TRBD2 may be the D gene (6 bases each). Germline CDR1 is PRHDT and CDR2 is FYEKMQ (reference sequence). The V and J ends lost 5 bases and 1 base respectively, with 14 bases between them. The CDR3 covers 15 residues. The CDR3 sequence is CASSLKGGAQETQYF. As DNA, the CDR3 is TGTGCCAGCAGCCTCAAGGGGGGCGCCCAAGAGACCCAGTACTTC.

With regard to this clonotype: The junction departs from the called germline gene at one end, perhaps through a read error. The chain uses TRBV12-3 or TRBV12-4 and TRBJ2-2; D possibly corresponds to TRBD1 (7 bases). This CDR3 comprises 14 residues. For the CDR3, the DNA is TGTGCCAGCAGTGGGGGACAGAGCACCGGGGGGCTGTTTTTT. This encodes CASSGGQSTGGLFF.